Each of the 4 T cell receptor beta chains below was sequenced from the same sample in a study of spatial heterogeneity in lung cancer. Noted time point: blood at routine non-recurrence follow-up after resection. TCRdb itself ran the 5' RACE reads through MiXCR, one entry per CDR3 protein. Altogether tens of thousands of distinct CDR3 sequences are present, approximately 12% being singletons, with the ten largest covering under 35%. The sequenced sample was PBMCs, obtained at follow-up. The receptors come from a male donor with early-stage non-small cell lung cancer.

In this sample, this clonotype turned up many times. The J gene is TRBJ2-1, the V gene TRBV29-1; D is uncertain. The ends were cut back, 8 bases at V and 1 base at J, with 12 bases in the middle. The CDR3 spans 13 residues. Germline V gene data show CDR1 as SQVTM and CDR2 as ANQGSEA. The chain's CDR3 is CSTRVVSYNEQFF. As DNA, the CDR3 is TGCAGCACCCGGGTGGTTTCCTACAATGAGCAGTTCTTC.

This clonotype has a count of ten or more. The chain couples TRBV5-4 to TRBJ2-1; 8 nucleotides align to TRBD2. With 1 base clipped from V and 4 bases from J, the junction kept 10 bases outside the gene matches. The CDR3 spans 17 residues. The germline V gene encodes CDR1 SGHNT and CDR2 YYREEE (reference sequence). This CDR3 is CASSLKSGSPRYNEQFF. CDR3 nucleotide sequence: TGTGCCAGCAGCTTGAAGAGCGGGAGCCCTCGGTACAATGAGCAGTTCTTC.

This clonotype was counted between two and nine times. This rearrangement joins TRBV6-1 to TRBJ1-5, with D possibly TRBD1 on 5 matching bases. Germline CDR1 MNHNS, CDR2 SASEGT. The CDR3 is 13 amino acids. V was trimmed by 3 bases and J by 7 bases, leaving 10 bases between them. In DNA, the CDR3 is TGTGCCAGCAGTGACCAGGGAAGACAGCCCCAGCATTTT. Residues: CASSDQGRQPQHF.

In its sample, this clonotype was seen a few times. The rearrangement links TRBV20-1 to TRBJ1-4; D possibly corresponds to TRBD1 (5 bases). There are 15 residues in the CDR3. V was shortened by 3 bases and J by 2 bases, with 13 bases between the two germline ends. Germline V gives CDR1 DFQATT, CDR2 SNEGSKA (reference sequence). The CDR3 nucleotides read TGCAGTGCTAGTTCGGGGGGAAGTACTAATGAAAAACTGTTTTTT. It specifies CSASSGGSTNEKLFF.